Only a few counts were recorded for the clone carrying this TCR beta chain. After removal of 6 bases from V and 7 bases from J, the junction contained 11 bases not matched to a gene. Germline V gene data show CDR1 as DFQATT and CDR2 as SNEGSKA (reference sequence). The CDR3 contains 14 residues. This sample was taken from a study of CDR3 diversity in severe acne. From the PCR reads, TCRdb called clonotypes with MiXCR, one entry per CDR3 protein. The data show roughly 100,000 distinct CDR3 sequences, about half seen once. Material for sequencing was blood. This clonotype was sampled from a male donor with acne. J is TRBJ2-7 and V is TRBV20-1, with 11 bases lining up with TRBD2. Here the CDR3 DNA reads TGCAGTGCCAGAACTAGCGGGAGTTTGGAAGAGCAGTACTTC. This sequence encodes CSARTSGSLEEQYF.